These T cell receptor beta chains were read from a single sample in a study of blood T cell repertoires in COVID-19. Produced via immunoSEQ multiplex PCR; TCRdb's table is partial and in-frame only. The table includes about 310,000 clones, around 86% detected once. Sample: peripheral blood. These receptors came from a man in his fifties with active or convalescent COVID-19. CDR3s include the opening cysteine and the closing phenylalanine or tryptophan. D genes are given only for firm matches.

CDR3,V,D
CASSYSAGAYGYTF,TRBV6-6,-
CASSLGGGQRDSPLHF,TRBV27,TRBD1
CASSPQDSHNEQFF,TRBV9,-
CSARADHNSPLHF,TRBV29-1,-
CASSQDPSGANVLTF,TRBV4-2,-
CASSPPGQGGTYGYTF,TRBV28,TRBD1
CASRSAGTGVGRTIYF,TRBV28,TRBD1
CASKTGVNTGELFF,TRBV3-1/TRBV3-2,TRBD1
CASSLTAGGDEKLFF,TRBV5-4,-
CASSLALDRGDYGYTF,TRBV7-9,TRBD1
CSVEEGLTGISETQYF,TRBV29-1,-
CASSLMDRNTEAFF,TRBV5-1,-
CASSLPGQGANYGYTF,TRBV28,TRBD1
CASSAHRVLNEKLFF,TRBV9,-
CASSSGQANEKLFF,TRBV5-1,TRBD1
CAWFPGSGSVYEQYF,TRBV30,TRBD2
CASSLSEQEGELFF,TRBV5-1,-